This entry lists 14 T cell receptor beta chains sequenced from one sample in a study of blood T cell repertoires in COVID-19. Sequencing used immunoSEQ multiplex PCR; TCRdb keeps in-frame clones, though not all of them. The sample includes some 270,000 clones, 91% of them seen just once. Sequencing was carried out using PBMCs or T cells enriched from blood (not recorded which). All receptors come from a middle-aged man who had been exposed to COVID-19.

V gene TRBV10-2 combines with J gene TRBJ2-5; 10 bases line up with TRBD1. CDR3 length: 16 residues. CDR1 is WSHSY, CDR2 SAAADI, per germline. V lost 6 bases to trimming and J lost 2 bases; unmatched junction nucleotides: 9. CDR3 coding DNA: TGCGCCAGCAGGGATCCGGGACAGGGGTTTCAAGAGACCCAGTACTTC. Translation gives CASRDPGQGFQETQYF.

The rearrangement joins TRBV19 to TRBJ2-2; D is uncertain. Germline V gene data show CDR1 as LNHDA and CDR2 as SQIVND (reference sequence). The germline V and J ends were trimmed by 8 bases and 4 bases, with 20 bases remaining between them. CDR3 length: 16 residues. The CDR3, as DNA: TGTGCCAGTTACCAACTCGCTAGTAAAGGCACCGGGGAGCTGTTTTTT. Its protein is CASYQLASKGTGELFF.

The chain carries TRBV5-1 and TRBJ2-3; no reliable D call. The CDR3 has 14 residues. Trimming removed 0 bases at V and 2 bases at J, with 7 bases between. The germline gives CDR1 SGHRS, CDR2 YFSETQ. The CDR3 coding sequence is TGCGCCAGCAGCTTGGAACTTTCCACAGATACGCAGTATTTT. Protein: CASSLELSTDTQYF.

This chain links TRBV19 with TRBJ1-3; D perhaps matches TRBD1 (5 bases). From germline, CDR1 is LNHDA and CDR2 SQIVND (reference sequence). The CDR3 covers 15 residues. V lost 1 base and J 2 bases, leaving 9 bases between the germline ends. The CDR3 region is CASSIAGSAGNTIYF. Written as DNA, the CDR3 is TGTGCCAGTAGTATAGCAGGGTCTGCTGGAAACACCATATATTTT. The full variable domain, in which reference TRBV19 and TRBJ1-3 provide the parts outside the CDR3, is DGGITQSPKYLFRKEGQNVTLSCEQNLNHDAMYWYRQDPGQGLRLIYYSQIVNDFQKGDIAEGYSVSREKKESFPLTVTSAQKNPTAFYLCASSIAGSAGNTIYFGEGSWLTVV.

This chain joins TRBV4-1 and TRBJ1-1; D ambiguous. The CDR3 covers 16 residues. The germline gives CDR1 MGHRA, CDR2 YSYEKL. The ends were cut back, 0 bases at V and 0 bases at J, with 11 bases in the middle. CDR3 coding DNA: TGCGCCAGCAGCCAAGATCACGGGTACCTGAACACTGAAGCTTTCTTT. Its protein is CASSQDHGYLNTEAFF.

The DNA for the CDR3 is TGTGCCAGCAGCCGAGGGGGAAACACTGAAGCTTTCTTT. It yields the protein CASSRGGNTEAFF. The chain has TRBV9 and TRBJ1-1; D is possibly TRBD1 (6 bases). This CDR3 comprises 13 residues. V was pared by 4 bases and J by 2 bases, with 9 bases between. Per germline, CDR1 SGDLS and CDR2 YYNGEE.

The gene calls are TRBV24-1 and TRBJ1-1, with D possibly TRBD1 on 5 matching bases. Germline CDR1 is KGHDR and CDR2 is SFDVKD. The CDR3 has 13 amino acids. V was pared by 6 bases and J by 4 bases, with 11 bases between. CDR3 DNA: TGTGCCACCAGTCAGGGTAGTAGCACTGAAGCTTTCTTT. Translating it yields CATSQGSSTEAFF.

The chain recombines TRBV11-2 with TRBJ1-4; TRBD1 might be the D (5 bases). Trimming stripped 5 bases from V and 7 bases from J, with 17 bases between. The CDR3 sequence is 15 residues long. Germline CDR1 reads SGHAT; CDR2 reads FQNNGV. CDR3 region: CASSPVGGGSEKLFF. The DNA of the CDR3 is TGTGCCAGCAGCCCCGTTGGGGGAGGGAGTGAAAAACTGTTTTTT. The full variable domain, in which reference TRBV11-2 and TRBJ1-4 provide the parts outside the CDR3, is EAGVAQSPRYKIIEKRQSVAFWCNPISGHATLYWYQQILGQGPKLLIQFQNNGVVDDSQLPKDRFSAERLKGVDSTLKIQPAKLEDSAVYLCASSPVGGGSEKLFFGSGTQLSVL.

DNA of the CDR3: TGTGCCAGCAGCAAAAGCGGAGGATCTGGAAACACCATATATTTT. It specifies CASSKSGGSGNTIYF. This chain uses TRBV7-8 with TRBJ1-3; no definite D call. V was pared by 5 bases and J by 1 base, with 12 bases between. The CDR3 is 15 residues long. Germline lookup yields CDR1 SGHVS and CDR2 FQNEAQ.

The J gene is TRBJ2-7, the V gene TRBV27; 9 bases are shared with TRBD1. The CDR3 runs 15 residues. The V gene end was trimmed by 3 bases and the J gene end by 3 bases; junction bases not matched to a gene: 6. Germline CDR1 reads MNHEY; CDR2 reads SMNVEV (reference sequence). For the CDR3, the DNA is TGTGCCAGCAGTTTGTGGGGACAGGGTATCTACGAGCAGTACTTC. It encodes CASSLWGQGIYEQYF.

The chain is built from TRBV20-1 and TRBJ1-2, with D unresolved. Germline assignment: CDR1 DFQATT and CDR2 SNEGSKA (reference sequence). V was cut by 0 bases and J by 8 bases, with 4 bases left in between. The CDR3 runs 10 residues. CDR3 sequence: CSARDPGYTF. CDR3 in DNA: TGCAGTGCTAGAGACCCGGGCTACACCTTC.

The chain joins TRBV30 to TRBJ2-3; 10 bases are shared with TRBD1. The CDR3 runs 17 residues. The germline V gene has CDR1 GTSNPN and CDR2 SVGIG (reference sequence). The J segment lost 1 base and the V segment lost 5 bases, leaving 12 bases of the junction unmatched. CDR3 nucleotides: TGTGCCTGGCGTGGGACAGGGGCCGGGTGGGGCACAGATACGCAGTATTTT. Amino acid sequence: CAWRGTGAGWGTDTQYF. Filled out from reference TRBV30 and TRBJ2-3, the complete variable domain reads SQTIHQWPATLVQPVGSPLSLECTVEGTSNPNLYWYRQAAGRGLQLLFYSVGIGQISSEVPQNLSASRPQDRQFILSSKKLLLSDSGFYLCAWRGTGAGWGTDTQYFGPGTRLTVL.

This clone was observed a single time. The chain carries TRBV28 and TRBJ2-7; no firm D call. Germline-derived CDR1 and CDR2 are MDHEN and SYDVKM. The V end was cut by 4 bases, the J end by 5 bases, with 15 bases between. CDR3 size: 14 residues. The CDR3 region has the DNA TGTGCCAGCAGTTATCGGCAGGCTGGCCACGAGCAGTACTTC. As protein: CASSYRQAGHEQYF.

The genes are TRBV10-3 and TRBJ1-2; 7 bases are shared with TRBD1. Germline loops: CDR1 ENHRY, CDR2 SYGVKD. V trimming: 7 bases; J trimming: 9 bases; junction bases outside the gene matches: 14. The CDR3 runs 14 residues. The CDR3 bases are TGTGCCATCATGTGGGGTAGGGGACAGAACAGCTACACCTTC. It specifies CAIMWGRGQNSYTF.